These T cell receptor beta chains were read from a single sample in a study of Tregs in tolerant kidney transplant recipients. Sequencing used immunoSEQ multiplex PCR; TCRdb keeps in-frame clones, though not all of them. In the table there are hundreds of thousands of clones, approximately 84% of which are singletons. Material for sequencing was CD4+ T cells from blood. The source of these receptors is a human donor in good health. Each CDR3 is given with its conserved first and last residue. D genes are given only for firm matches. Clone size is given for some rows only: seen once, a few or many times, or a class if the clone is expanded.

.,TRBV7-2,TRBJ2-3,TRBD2,CASSTRLAGRGFTDTQYF,TGTGCCAGCAGCACCCGACTAGCGGGACGGGGCTTCACAGATACGCAGTATTTT
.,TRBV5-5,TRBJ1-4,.,CASSAVEKLFF,TGTGCCAGCAGCGCCGTTGAAAAACTGTTTTTT
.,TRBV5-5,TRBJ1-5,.,CASSLANDALGPQHF,TGTGCCAGCAGCTTGGCCAACGACGCCCTAGGGCCCCAGCATTTT
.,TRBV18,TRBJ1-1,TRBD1,CASSPTTGGGTEAFF,TGTGCCAGCTCTCCCACTACAGGGGGCGGAACTGAAGCTTTCTTT
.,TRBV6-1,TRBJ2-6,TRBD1,CASWDSGGGNVLTF,TGTGCCAGCTGGGACTCAGGGGGCGGTAACGTCCTGACTTTC
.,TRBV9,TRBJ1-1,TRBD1,CASSPRPSGGLTEAFF,TGTGCCAGCAGCCCTAGGCCGTCAGGGGGCTTGACTGAAGCTTTCTTT
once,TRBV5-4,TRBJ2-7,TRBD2,CASSQGGAGVPYEQYF,TGTGCCAGCAGCCAAGGTGGAGCGGGAGTCCCCTACGAGCAGTACTTC
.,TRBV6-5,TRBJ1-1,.,CASSYSPLNTEAFF,TGTGCCAGCAGTTACTCACCCTTGAACACTGAAGCTTTCTTT
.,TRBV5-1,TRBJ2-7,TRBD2,CASSLGLAASYEQYF,TGCGCCAGCAGCTTGGGACTAGCGGCAAGCTACGAGCAGTACTTC
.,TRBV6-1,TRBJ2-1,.,CASSDGTYNEQFF,TGTGCCAGCTCGGACGGGACTTACAATGAGCAGTTCTTC
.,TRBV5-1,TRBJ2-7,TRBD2,CASSWSGGYEQYF,TGCGCCAGCAGCTGGTCGGGGGGATACGAGCAGTACTTC
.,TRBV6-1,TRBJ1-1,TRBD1,CASSTGDITEAFF,TGTGCCAGCAGTACAGGGGACATCACTGAAGCTTTCTTT
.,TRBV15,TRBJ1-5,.,CATSRDRQGLVQPQHF,TGTGCCACCAGCAGAGATCGCCAGGGTCTAGTTCAGCCCCAGCATTTT
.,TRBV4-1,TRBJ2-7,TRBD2,CASSQALGLAAYEQYF,TGCGCCAGCAGCCAAGCTCTAGGACTAGCGGCATACGAGCAGTACTTC
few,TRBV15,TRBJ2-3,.,CATSSRVTRYTDTQYF,TGTGCCACCAGCTCCCGGGTGACTAGATACACAGATACGCAGTATTTT
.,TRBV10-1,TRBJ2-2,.,CASQVAQAGELFF,TGCGCCAGCCAGGTCGCGCAAGCCGGGGAGCTGTTTTTT
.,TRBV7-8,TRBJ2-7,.,CASSLELAVYEQYF,TGTGCCAGCAGCTTAGAACTAGCCGTCTACGAGCAGTACTTC
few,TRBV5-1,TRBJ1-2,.,CASRVGLDGYTF,TGCGCCAGCAGGGTAGGGCTCGATGGCTACACCTTC
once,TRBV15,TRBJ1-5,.,CATSRGAGSQPQHF,TGTGCCACCAGCAGAGGGGCAGGGAGTCAGCCCCAGCATTTT
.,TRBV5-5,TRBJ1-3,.,CASTTGGAGNTIYF,TGTGCCAGCACCACGGGAGGAGCTGGAAACACCATATATTTT
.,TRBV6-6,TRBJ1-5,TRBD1,CASRGTGVNQPQHF,TGTGCCAGCAGAGGGACAGGTGTCAATCAGCCCCAGCATTTT
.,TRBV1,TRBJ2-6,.,CTSSPYCLCTSRANVLTF,TGCACCAGCAGTCCATATTGTTTGTGCACAAGTCGGGCCAACGTCCTGACTTTC
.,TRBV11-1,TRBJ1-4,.,CASSDQGLTNEKLFF,TGTGCCAGCAGCGACCAGGGGCTGACTAATGAAAAACTGTTTTTT
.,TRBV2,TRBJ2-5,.,CASSSSRTQETQYF,TGTGCCAGCAGTTCGAGCCGCACCCAAGAGACCCAGTACTTC
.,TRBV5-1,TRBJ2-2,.,CASNLAYTGNTGELFF,TGCGCCAGCAACCTTGCGTATACAGGGAACACCGGGGAGCTGTTTTTT
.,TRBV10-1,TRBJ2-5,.,CASSEAGTETQYF,TGCGCCAGCAGTGAAGCGGGTACGGAGACCCAGTACTTC
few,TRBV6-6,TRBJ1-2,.,CASSSTGTVYGYTF,TGTGCCAGCAGTTCTACCGGGACGGTCTATGGCTACACCTTC
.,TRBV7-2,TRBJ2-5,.,CASSLSAGAAQETQYF,TGTGCCAGCAGCTTATCGGCAGGGGCAGCCCAAGAGACCCAGTACTTC
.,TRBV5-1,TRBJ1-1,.,CASSPREGNTEAFF,TGCGCCAGCAGCCCTCGGGAGGGGAACACTGAAGCTTTCTTT
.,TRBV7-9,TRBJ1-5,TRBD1,CASSLATGGLEPQHF,TGTGCCAGCAGCTTAGCAACAGGGGGTCTGGAGCCCCAGCATTTT
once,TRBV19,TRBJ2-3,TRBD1,CASSIGQGGDTQYF,TGTGCCAGTAGTATCGGACAGGGTGGGGATACGCAGTATTTT
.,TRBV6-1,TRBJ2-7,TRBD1,CASKGQVSSYEQYF,TGTGCCAGCAAGGGACAGGTCTCCTCCTACGAGCAGTACTTC
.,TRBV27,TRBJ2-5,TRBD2,CASSGATSGGAGGTQYF,TGTGCCAGCAGCGGGGCCACTAGCGGGGGGGCCGGAGGGACCCAGTACTTC
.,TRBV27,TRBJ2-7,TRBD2,CASPLGREAYEQYF,TGTGCCAGCCCCTTGGGACGGGAGGCCTACGAGCAGTACTTC
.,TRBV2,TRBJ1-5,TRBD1,CASRTRDRDNQPQHF,TGTGCCAGCCGGACCCGGGACAGAGATAATCAGCCCCAGCATTTT
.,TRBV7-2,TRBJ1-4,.,CASGRGTNEKLFF,TGTGCCAGCGGCAGGGGAACTAATGAAAAACTGTTTTTT
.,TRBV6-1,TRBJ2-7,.,CASGGAHFPYEQYF,TGTGCCAGCGGAGGGGCCCACTTTCCCTACGAGCAGTACTTC
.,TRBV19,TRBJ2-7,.,CASSIFPGPYEQYF,TGTGCCAGTAGTATTTTTCCGGGACCCTACGAGCAGTACTTC
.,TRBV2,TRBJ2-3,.,CASEEEITDTQYF,TGTGCCAGCGAGGAGGAGATCACAGATACGCAGTATTTT
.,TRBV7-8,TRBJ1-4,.,CASSPSRTNEKLFF,TGTGCCAGCAGCCCCAGCCGAACTAATGAAAAACTGTTTTTT
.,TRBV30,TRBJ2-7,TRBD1,CAWSPLRRQGAPYEQYF,TGTGCCTGGAGTCCCCTTAGAAGACAGGGGGCTCCCTACGAGCAGTACTTC